This TCR beta chain was observed in a study of molecular identifiers for immune sequencing clone quantification. Study background: For replicates, RNA isolated from approximately 20,000 or 100,000 naive CD8 cells was divided into five portions, of which four were sequenced.

A remark on this clonotype: Its matching antigen is unknown. Sequence at one end of the junction differs from germline and may be a read error.

Broader study findings: Clones carrying above 20 RNA copies accounted for over 97% of effector molecules, under 1% in naive cells.

TCRdb re-derived calls from the PCR reads in MiXCR, one entry per CDR3 protein. In the table there are tens of thousands of distinct CDR3 sequences, over 15% of which are singletons. Naive CD8 T cell sorting was performed on the CD8+CD4-CCR7+CD45RA+ phenotype. The sequencing input was naive CD8+ T cells from blood, with Jurkat cell RNA spiked in. Described subset: FACS-sorted CD8+CD4-CCR7+CD45RA+ naive T cells. The receptor comes from a human donor in good health. Some libraries in this study had Jurkat cell RNA spiked in.

DNA for the CDR3: TGTGCCAGCAGCCCCGACCCCTACGGGCAGTACTTC. Residues: CASSPDPYGQYF. The V call is TRBV7-6, the J call TRBJ2-7; unclear D gene. This CDR3 is 12 amino acids long. The germline CDR1 and CDR2 sequences are SGHVS and FNYEAQ. The full variable domain, its missing parts supplied by reference TRBV7-6 and TRBJ2-7, is GAGVSQSPRYKVTKRGQDVALRCDPISGHVSLYWYRQALGQGPEFLTYFNYEAQQDKSGLPNDRFSAERPEGSISTLTIQRTEQRDSAMYRCASSPDPYGQYFGPGTRLTVT.